The next 26 T cell receptor beta chains were all read from a single sample in a study of blood T cell repertoires in COVID-19. The protocol was immunoSEQ multiplex PCR, while the TCRdb copy is restricted to in-frame clones and leaves out a portion. The profile shows about 280,000 clones, 75% to 85% of them singletons. Specimen: peripheral blood. The receptors were gathered from a man aged 50 or older with active or convalescent COVID-19.

The V gene is TRBV28, the J gene TRBJ2-7, with 12 bases lining up with TRBD1. Germline loops: CDR1 MDHEN, CDR2 SYDVKM. V was clipped by 9 bases and J by 3 bases; unmatched bases: 12. The CDR3 spans 16 residues. Here the CDR3 reads CASTTIGDRGLYEQYF. The CDR3 DNA sequence: TGTGCCAGTACTACTATTGGGGACAGGGGGCTCTACGAGCAGTACTTC.

The chain uses TRBV4-1 and TRBJ1-2, with D tentatively TRBD1 (6 bases). Germline CDR1 and CDR2: MGHRA and YSYEKL. V was shortened by 0 bases and J by 6 bases, with 20 bases between the two germline ends. This CDR3 region has 17 residues. The CDR3 DNA follows: TGCGCCAGCAGCCAAGAAACCTTTGCAGGGGAAAGCCATGGCTACACCTTC. Its protein product is CASSQETFAGESHGYTF.

The chain carries TRBV5-5 and TRBJ2-7, with D perhaps TRBD2 (5 bases). The CDR3 has 15 residues. V lost 3 bases and J lost 6, with 19 bases in between. Germline CDR1 and CDR2: SGHKS and YYEKEE (reference sequence). The CDR3 DNA sequence: TGTGCCAGCAGCTCCAACCTCGGGGAGTCGGCCGAGCAGTACTTC. Amino acid sequence: CASSSNLGESAEQYF.

The DNA of the CDR3 is TGTGCCAGCAGCCAAGGTTCGGGGGAGAAACTGTTTTTT. It codes for CASSQGSGEKLFF. The chain is built from TRBV4-2 and TRBJ1-4, with a possible D match to TRBD1 (5 bases). V lost 1 base, J lost 11 bases, and 11 bases lay in between. The CDR3 covers 13 residues. Germline CDR1 LGHNA, CDR2 YNFKEQ.

This rearrangement joins TRBV7-8 to TRBJ1-1; D not certain. Germline CDR1 is SGHVS and CDR2 is FQNEAQ. The CDR3 covers 15 residues. Trimming removed 1 base from V and 2 bases from J, with 11 bases in between. The CDR3 coding sequence is TGTGCCAGCAGCTTAGAGTACGGGGTAAACACTGAAGCTTTCTTT. It encodes CASSLEYGVNTEAFF.

The V call is TRBV27, the J call TRBJ1-5; 12 bases agree with TRBD1. The CDR3 is 16 residues long. Looked up from germline, CDR1 is MNHEY and CDR2 is SMNVEV (reference sequence). Losses at the gene ends were 5 bases for V and 6 bases for J; bases not matched to a gene: 8. The CDR3 is CASSSRGQGASQPQHF. Here the CDR3 DNA reads TGTGCCAGCAGTAGTCGGGGACAGGGGGCTTCTCAGCCCCAGCATTTT.

The rearrangement links TRBV7-9 to TRBJ2-1, with TRBD2 matching over 9 bases. The CDR3 sequence is 17 residues long. J gave up 11 bases and V 3 bases, and 17 bases lay outside the gene matches. Germline V CDR1 and CDR2: SEHNR, FQNEAQ (reference sequence). This chain's CDR3 is CASSFNRGGRAIEKQFF. Written as DNA, the CDR3 is TGTGCCAGCAGCTTTAATAGGGGCGGGAGGGCGATTGAAAAGCAGTTCTTC.

This chain connects TRBV27 to TRBJ1-1; TRBD1 might be the D (5 bases). V shed 5 bases and J shed 3 bases, with 22 bases lying between them. The CDR3 has 17 residues. Germline CDR1 reads MNHEY; CDR2 reads SMNVEV (reference sequence). The CDR3 DNA reads TGTGCCAGCAGTCAAATCGCCAGGAGGGGTGGTTACACTGAAGCTTTCTTT. Encoded protein: CASSQIARRGGYTEAFF.

The chain uses TRBV7-2 and TRBJ2-3; no firm D call. Trimming cost V 5 bases and J 6 bases, with 12 bases left between them. The CDR3 consists of 13 residues. Looked up from germline, CDR1 is SGHTA and CDR2 is FQGNSA. Here the CDR3 DNA reads TGTGCCAGCAGCCTAAATCAATTGGATACGCAGTATTTT. It yields the protein CASSLNQLDTQYF.

This clone was seen once. This chain links TRBV7-2 with TRBJ2-1, with 10 bases aligning to TRBD1. CDR1 is SGHTA, CDR2 FQGNSA, per germline. The CDR3 consists of 16 residues. Trimming cost V 5 bases and J 9 bases; bases outside gene matches: 13. The CDR3 here is CASSRDRGAQVGEQFF. In DNA form, the CDR3 reads TGTGCCAGCAGCAGGGACAGGGGCGCCCAAGTCGGTGAGCAGTTCTTC.

The V gene is TRBV19, the J gene TRBJ2-2; D is unresolved. The CDR3 contains 12 residues. Trimming shortened V by 8 bases and J by 2 bases, and 6 bases separated the two germline ends. Germline V gives CDR1 LNHDA, CDR2 SQIVND (reference sequence). DNA for the CDR3: TGTGCCAGTCCCACTAACACCGGGGAGCTGTTTTTT. As protein: CASPTNTGELFF.

This chain connects TRBV6-5 to TRBJ1-1; no definite D call. Germline V CDR1 and CDR2: MNHEY, SVGAGI. Trimming took off 6 bases at V and 0 bases at J, with 11 bases between the two ends. CDR3 length: 14 amino acids. The CDR3 DNA reads as TGTGCCAGCAGACCCGGAGAGCTGAACACTGAAGCTTTCTTT. It yields the protein CASRPGELNTEAFF.

The V call is TRBV3-1 (or the pseudogene TRBV3-2), the J call TRBJ2-7; TRBD1 aligns across 7 bases. The CDR3 runs to 14 residues. V shed 4 bases, J shed 1 base, and the junction held 4 bases outside the gene matches. CDR1 and CDR2 (germline): LGHDT, YNNKEL (reference sequence). As DNA, the CDR3 is TGTGCCAGCAGCCGCACGACAGGGTCCTACGAGCAGTACTTC. Translating it yields CASSRTTGSYEQYF.

The chain combines TRBV7-2 with TRBJ2-5, with TRBD1 as a possible D gene (6 bases). CDR3 length: 15 amino acids. Trimming took off 2 bases at V and 3 bases at J, with 13 bases between the two ends. Germline assignment: CDR1 SGHTA and CDR2 FQGNSA. CDR3 sequence (DNA): TGTGCCAGCAGCTTACTGCTGACAGGAAAAGAGACCCAGTACTTC. Amino acids: CASSLLLTGKETQYF.

The CDR3 bases are TGTGCCAGCAGTACCCAGGGATCGGAGACCCAGTACTTC. Its protein is CASSTQGSETQYF. The chain combines TRBV7-3 with TRBJ2-5; tentatively, D is TRBD1 (5 bases). V was trimmed by 6 bases and J by 5 bases, leaving 13 bases between them. The CDR3 is 13 residues long. CDR1 and CDR2 from the germline V gene are SGHTA and FQGTGA.

The chain recombines TRBV30 with TRBJ2-1, with 12 bases lining up with TRBD2. This CDR3 region has 17 residues. Germline V lookup: CDR1 GTSNPN, CDR2 SVGIG (reference sequence). V dropped 1 base and J dropped 6; count of bases not matched to a gene: 10. CDR3 coding DNA: TGTGCCTGGAGTGCAGCCTTGACTAGCGGGAGTTTCAATGAGCAGTTCTTC. As protein: CAWSAALTSGSFNEQFF.

The rearrangement joins TRBV11-2 to TRBJ2-1; D is perhaps TRBD2 (6 bases). CDR1 is SGHAT, CDR2 FQNNGV, per germline. V was pared by 5 bases and J by 6 bases, with 14 bases between. The CDR3 is 14 residues long. The CDR3 nucleotides read TGTGCCAGCAGCCCCTGGGGGGAACGCAATGAGCAGTTCTTC. This encodes CASSPWGERNEQFF.

This clone was seen once. The chain employs TRBV18 and TRBJ1-3; D perhaps matches TRBD1 (6 bases). CDR1 and CDR2 (germline): KGHSH, LQKENI. The V gene lost 3 bases and the J gene lost 0 bases, with 12 bases spanning the gap. The CDR3 runs to 16 residues. CDR3 amino acids: CASSPVTGNSGNTIYF. CDR3 in DNA: TGTGCCAGCTCACCTGTTACAGGGAACTCTGGAAACACCATATATTTT.

This clone has a single count. The chain couples TRBV30 to TRBJ2-1, with unresolved D. CDR1 and CDR2 (germline): GTSNPN, SVGIG (reference sequence). The CDR3 length is 12 residues. Trimming removed 2 bases at V and 8 bases at J, with 10 bases between. The chain's CDR3 is CAWSSVNDEQFF. CDR3 in DNA: TGTGCCTGGAGTAGCGTGAACGATGAGCAGTTCTTC.

The V and J genes are TRBV28 and TRBJ1-2; a weak D match, TRBD1 (6 bases). The CDR3 runs to 12 residues. CDR1 and CDR2 (germline): MDHEN, SYDVKM. V lost 7 bases and J 5 bases, leaving 11 bases between the germline ends. CDR3 sequence (DNA): TGTGCCAGCACCGGGGGGCTATATGGCTACACCTTC. Translation: CASTGGLYGYTF.

The chain links TRBV5-4 to TRBJ2-5; 13 nucleotides agree with TRBD2. The CDR3 is 15 residues long. The germline V gene has CDR1 SGHNT and CDR2 YYREEE (reference sequence). Trimming removed 3 bases from V and 4 bases from J; junction bases left unmatched: 3. The DNA of the CDR3 is TGTGCCAGCAGCTGGAGGACTAGCGGGAGAGAGACCCAGTACTTC. It is translated as CASSWRTSGRETQYF.

This clone occurred once. The chain is built from TRBV6-5 and TRBJ2-7; 10 positions agree with TRBD2. Germline V gene lookup returns CDR1 MNHEY and CDR2 SVGAGI. The CDR3 has 16 amino acids. V shed 4 bases and J 4 bases; nucleotides not matched to a gene: 10. CDR3 region: CASSSVSGRAPYEQYF. CDR3 coding DNA: TGTGCCAGCAGTTCCGTAAGCGGGAGGGCCCCTTACGAGCAGTACTTC.

This chain connects TRBV16 to TRBJ2-2, with 7 bases identical to TRBD1. J gave up 6 bases and V 4 bases, and 5 bases lay outside the gene matches. The CDR3 length is 14 residues. Germline CDR1 reads KGHSY; CDR2 reads FQNENV. CDR3 DNA sequence: TGTGCCAGCAGCCCTAGACAGGGAGCCGGGGAGCTGTTTTTT. Translated: CASSPRQGAGELFF.

The J gene is TRBJ2-2, the V gene TRBV10-3; 9 positions agree with TRBD1. This CDR3 contains 16 residues. V was clipped by 6 bases and J by 4 bases; unmatched bases: 9. The germline CDR1 and CDR2 sequences are ENHRY and SYGVKD. CDR3 nucleotides: TGTGCCATCAGGGTTGGACAGGGGTTTTCCACCGGGGAGCTGTTTTTT. It translates to CAIRVGQGFSTGELFF.

This clone showed up just once. The chain carries TRBV5-1 and TRBJ2-1, with 8 bases aligning to TRBD1. V lost 3 bases to trimming and J lost 3 bases; unmatched junction nucleotides: 5. This CDR3 has 15 residues. Germline CDR1 is SGHRS and CDR2 is YFSETQ. CDR3 bases: TGCGCCAGCAGCTCGGGACAGGCCAGCTACAATGAGCAGTTCTTC. Its translation is CASSSGQASYNEQFF.

In its sample, this clone was seen once. This rearrangement joins TRBV12-3 or TRBV12-4 to TRBJ1-2, with 7 bases fitting TRBD1. CDR3 length equals 12 residues. V shed 2 bases and J 9 bases; nucleotides not matched to a gene: 3. The CDR3, as DNA: TGTGCCAGCAGTTTATGGGACAGTCGCTACACCTTC. Translated, it gives CASSLWDSRYTF.